Listed below are T cell receptor beta chains from one sample, sequenced in a study of blood T cell repertoires in COVID-19. The data were produced by immunoSEQ multiplex PCR, yet TCRdb's version contains in-frame clones alone and is incomplete. The table lists roughly 200,000 clones, over 70% of them singletons. The sequenced sample consisted of peripheral blood. The receptors come from an elderly woman with acute or convalescent COVID-19. Each CDR3 is given with its conserved first and last residue. D genes are given only for firm matches. Rows give clone size only sometimes, using once, few, many, or a class for an expanded clone.

j_gene,d_gene,abundance,v_gene,CDR3nt,CDR3aa
TRBJ1-2,TRBD1,NA,TRBV7-2,TGTGCCAGCAGCTCAATGGATGGGTTGGCAGGGGGACATGGCTACACCTTC,CASSSMDGLAGGHGYTF
TRBJ2-1,TRBD1,NA,TRBV5-4,TGTGCCAGCAGCTGGGGACAGGGGGCTGGGAATGAGCAGTTCTTC,CASSWGQGAGNEQFF
TRBJ1-2,NA,NA,TRBV30,TGTGCCTGGGGCTCAGGTTTTGGCTATGGCTACACCTTC,CAWGSGFGYGYTF
TRBJ2-1,NA,NA,TRBV28,TGTGCCAGCAGTTTATCGGGAGAACACATTGGGGATGAGCAGTTCTTC,CASSLSGEHIGDEQFF
TRBJ1-1,NA,few,TRBV18,TGTGCCAGCTCACCCGGGGGACCCCCCCGGGGAGAAGCTTTCTTT,CASSPGGPPRGEAFF
TRBJ2-5,TRBD1,NA,TRBV12-3/TRBV12-4,TGTGCCAGCAATCGGGACAGTCAAGAGACCCAGTACTTC,CASNRDSQETQYF
TRBJ1-1,NA,once,TRBV30,TGTGCCTGGAGTGTAGTCGGTTCGGGAAAACCTGAAGCTTTCTTT,CAWSVVGSGKPEAFF
TRBJ2-6,NA,NA,TRBV19,TGTGCCAGTAGTATGTTCCTAAGCTCTGGGGCCAACGTCCTGACTTTC,CASSMFLSSGANVLTF
TRBJ1-2,NA,few,TRBV5-1,TGCGCCAGCAGCTCAGCCGGGGGGAATGCCGATGGCTACACCTTC,CASSSAGGNADGYTF
TRBJ2-1,TRBD1,NA,TRBV10-3,TGTGCCATCAGCGGAACAGGGGGCACGAACAATGAGCAGTTCTTC,CAISGTGGTNNEQFF
TRBJ1-2,NA,NA,TRBV5-1,TGCGCCAGCAGCCCGACAGTCCCAGCTAACTATGGCTACACCTTC,CASSPTVPANYGYTF
TRBJ2-7,TRBD2,NA,TRBV29-1,TGCAGCGTTTTTACGGGGGGACACGAGCAGTACTTC,CSVFTGGHEQYF
TRBJ2-5,NA,NA,TRBV11-2,TGTGCCAGCAGCTTAAGAGGGGGTAGAGAGACCCAGTACTTC,CASSLRGGRETQYF
TRBJ2-7,NA,few,TRBV5-5,TGTGCCAGCAGCTTGGAAGGGGTTACCTACGAGCAGTACTTC,CASSLEGVTYEQYF
TRBJ1-5,TRBD1,NA,TRBV19,TGTGCCAGTAGTATTGCACAGGGGGCAAATCAGCCCCAGCATTTT,CASSIAQGANQPQHF
TRBJ1-2,TRBD1,few,TRBV7-9,TGTGCCAGCACCTTGACAGGGGGCGCGGATGGCTACACCTTC,CASTLTGGADGYTF
TRBJ2-7,NA,NA,TRBV3-1/TRBV3-2,TGTGCCAGCAGCCGGGGGGTCTACGAGCAGTACTTC,CASSRGVYEQYF
TRBJ2-5,NA,NA,TRBV19,TGTGCCAGTAGTATAGTGTCTAGATGGGAGACCCAGTACTTC,CASSIVSRWETQYF
TRBJ2-5,NA,NA,TRBV7-6,TGTGCCAGCCTTGGCGGTGAGACCCAGTACTTC,CASLGGETQYF
TRBJ1-2,NA,NA,TRBV25-1,TGTGCCAGCAGCTCGGTTGGGGCGGGAGGCTACACCTTC,CASSSVGAGGYTF
TRBJ2-1,TRBD2,NA,TRBV10-2,TGCGCCAGCAGTGAGCGACTAGCTAGGCAGTTCTTC,CASSERLARQFF
TRBJ2-5,NA,NA,TRBV10-3,TGTGCCATCAGTGAGTCTAGTCGGCAGGGATTCCGAGAGACCCAGTACTTC,CAISESSRQGFRETQYF
TRBJ2-1,NA,once,TRBV19,TGTGCCAGTAGTATCGAGGGCAGGGGTTCCTACAATGAGCAGTTCTTC,CASSIEGRGSYNEQFF
TRBJ1-2,NA,few,TRBV5-6,TGTGCCAGCAGCTTGCAGGATTTCGGTGGCTACACCTTC,CASSLQDFGGYTF
TRBJ1-2,NA,NA,TRBV28,TGTGCCAGCAGTCTCCCAGGGTACAATGGCTACACCTTC,CASSLPGYNGYTF
TRBJ2-1,TRBD2,NA,TRBV6-5,TGTGCCAGCAGACCGACTAGCGGGGTCTACAATGAGCAGTTCTTC,CASRPTSGVYNEQFF
TRBJ2-2,TRBD2,NA,TRBV3-1/TRBV3-2,TGTGCCAGCAGCCGCGAACTAGCGGGAGGGCCGGGCGGGGAGCTGTTTTTT,CASSRELAGGPGGELFF
TRBJ2-7,TRBD2,NA,TRBV2,TGTGCCAACTCCCGGGGGGTCTTCTACGAGCAGTACTTC,CANSRGVFYEQYF
TRBJ2-1,NA,NA,TRBV7-2,TGTGCCAGCAGCTCCGCGCCGGGCTCCTACAATGAGCAGTTCTTC,CASSSAPGSYNEQFF
TRBJ2-6,NA,once,TRBV19,TGTGCCAGTCTCGGGGGTACCTACTCTGGGGCCAACGTCCTGACTTTC,CASLGGTYSGANVLTF
TRBJ1-2,TRBD1,NA,TRBV5-5,TGTGCCAGCAGCTTACTACAGGGGGCGGCTGGCTACACCTTC,CASSLLQGAAGYTF
TRBJ1-3,NA,NA,TRBV15,TGTGCCACCAGCAGAGAACGGTCTTCGGTAGGAAACACCATATATTTT,CATSRERSSVGNTIYF
TRBJ1-4,NA,NA,TRBV7-3,TGTGCCAGCTCACTAGGAGCTAATGAAAAACTGTTTTTT,CASSLGANEKLFF
TRBJ1-3,NA,NA,TRBV7-9,TGTGCCAGCAGCCGGGGAAACACCATATATTTT,CASSRGNTIYF
TRBJ2-7,NA,NA,TRBV19,TGTGCCAGTAGTATCTCCTCCCATCGACTCAACCCTTCCTACGAGCAGTACTTC,CASSISSHRLNPSYEQYF